Listed here are 23 T cell receptor beta chains from one sample, sequenced in a study of cytomegalovirus exposure and HLA in healthy donors (dated by TCRdb to about 2017). Library construction relied on the immunoSEQ multiplex PCR assay. For the multiplex PCR, a mixture combining 60 forward primers for TCR Vbeta segments and 13 reverse primers for TCR Jbeta segments was used. TCRdb took over this immuneACCESS table, retaining in-frame rearrangements with V and J assigned. Such tables are incomplete; in checked studies, under half of the missing clones stem from an unresolved V gene, and the remainder is unexplained. The table for this sample lists 130,000 to 150,000 clones. The biggest ten clones account for 0.75% to 1% of the sample. The material sequenced was PBMCs. The receptors originated from a male donor in good health and CMV-seronegative.

V and J are TRBV30 and TRBJ1-5, with D perhaps matching TRBD1 (5 bases). The CDR3 consists of 16 residues. The germline V and J ends were trimmed by 5 bases and 7 bases, with 24 bases remaining between them. Germline V gene lookup returns CDR1 GTSNPN and CDR2 SVGIG (reference sequence). CDR3 coding DNA: TGTGCCTGGTCTCCAACAGGCTCCCCAGGGTGGCAGCCCCAGCATTTT. Translated: CAWSPTGSPGWQPQHF.

J is TRBJ2-6 and V is TRBV14; TRBD1 is a possible D gene (5 bases). The germline CDR1 and CDR2 sequences are SGHDN and FVKESK. The CDR3 consists of 16 residues. Trimming took 4 bases from V and 4 from J, leaving 14 bases between them. The CDR3 loop is CASSLLGAGGANVLTF. Written as DNA, the CDR3 is TGTGCCAGCAGCCTCCTAGGGGCTGGGGGGGCCAACGTCCTGACTTTC.

The chain uses TRBV6-5 and TRBJ2-1; 9 bases align to TRBD1. The CDR3 has 13 amino acids. Trimming took 5 bases from V and 7 from J; bases not matched to a gene: 3. Germline V gives CDR1 MNHEY, CDR2 SVGAGI. The CDR3 protein is CASSPGTGNEQFF. In DNA, the CDR3 is TGTGCCAGCAGTCCCGGGACAGGGAATGAGCAGTTCTTC.

The chain carries TRBV29-1 and TRBJ1-1, with D possibly matching TRBD1 (5 bases). This CDR3 region has 15 residues. V lost 5 bases and J 6 bases, leaving 22 bases between the germline ends. Germline-derived CDR1 and CDR2 are SQVTM and ANQGSEA. The DNA of the CDR3 is TGCAGCGTTTTACCGTTAAAGACAGAAAGATCTGAAGCTTTCTTT. Its translation: CSVLPLKTERSEAFF.

The chain joins TRBV10-2 to TRBJ2-1; 10 nucleotides align to TRBD2. V dropped 3 bases and J dropped 3; count of bases not matched to a gene: 2. This CDR3 is 15 amino acids long. CDR1 is WSHSY and CDR2 is SAAADI in the germline V gene. CDR3 coding DNA: TGCGCCAGCAGTGAAGCGGGAGGGTTCTACAATGAGCAGTTCTTC. This sequence encodes CASSEAGGFYNEQFF.

The genes are TRBV19 and TRBJ1-6; tentative D call: TRBD1 (6 bases). The V gene's germline CDR1 is LNHDA and CDR2 SQIVND (reference sequence). The CDR3 spans 14 residues. Trimming removed 7 bases at V and 6 bases at J, with 13 bases between. The CDR3 sequence is CASKRRQVNSPLHF. In nucleotides, the CDR3 is TGTGCCAGTAAGAGGCGACAGGTTAATTCACCCCTCCACTTT.

The chain carries TRBV19 and TRBJ2-7; 8 bases agree with TRBD2. The V segment lost 9 bases and the J segment 1 base; nucleotides outside the gene matches: 11. The CDR3 has 15 amino acids. The germline gives CDR1 LNHDA, CDR2 SQIVND (reference sequence). CDR3 sequence reads: CASHPGGVGSYEQYF. The CDR3 DNA reads as TGTGCCAGCCACCCCGGGGGGGTGGGGTCCTACGAGCAGTACTTC.

This chain links TRBV10-1 with TRBJ2-7; 11 bases line up with TRBD2. The V segment lost 6 bases and the J segment 3 bases; nucleotides outside the gene matches: 10. The CDR3 contains 16 residues. Germline CDR1 WNHNN, CDR2 SYGVQD (reference sequence). The CDR3 bases are TGCGCCAGCAGCGCCTCGACTAGCGGGACCTACTACGAGCAGTACTTC. This translates into CASSASTSGTYYEQYF.

CDR3 residues: CAWSVQNNQPQHF. In DNA, the CDR3 is TGTGCCTGGAGTGTACAGAACAATCAGCCCCAGCATTTT. V usage is TRBV30 and J usage is TRBJ1-5, with no clear D. CDR3 size: 13 residues. Per germline, CDR1 GTSNPN and CDR2 SVGIG (reference sequence). The ends were cut back, 0 bases at V and 3 bases at J, with 6 bases in the middle.

This chain uses TRBV18 with TRBJ2-7; a possible D gene is TRBD1 (6 bases). V shed 8 bases and J shed 3 bases, with 17 bases lying between them. The germline CDR1 and CDR2 sequences are KGHSH and LQKENI. The length of the CDR3 is 14 residues. The CDR3 reads CASTPPGDFYEQYF. CDR3 bases: TGTGCCAGCACCCCCCCAGGGGATTTCTACGAGCAGTACTTC.

J is TRBJ2-7 and V is TRBV6-1, with TRBD2 as a possible D gene (6 bases). CDR3 length equals 13 residues. Deletions cut 2 bases from V and 7 bases from J, with 12 bases between. Germline V gene lookup returns CDR1 MNHNS and CDR2 SASEGT. CDR3 residues: CASSELRGSEQYF. The CDR3, as DNA: TGTGCCAGCAGTGAACTTCGGGGGAGTGAGCAGTACTTC.

The chain uses TRBV29-1 and TRBJ2-3; the D gene is possibly TRBD2 (5 bases). CDR3 length: 13 amino acids. Germline loops: CDR1 SQVTM, CDR2 ANQGSEA. V lost 3 bases and J lost 2, with 9 bases in between. CDR3 bases: TGCAGCGTTGACGAGGGTTTCACAGATACGCAGTATTTT. Translating gives CSVDEGFTDTQYF.

The gene calls are TRBV15 and TRBJ1-1; 7 bases fit TRBD1. The trim removed 6 bases at V and 0 bases at J, leaving 16 bases unmatched. This CDR3 has 18 amino acids. Germline V gene lookup returns CDR1 LNHNV and CDR2 YYDKDF (reference sequence). The CDR3 loop is CATRHGLWTGALNTEAFF. The CDR3 region has the DNA TGTGCCACCAGGCACGGTCTTTGGACAGGTGCTTTGAACACTGAAGCTTTCTTT.

This chain joins TRBV6-5 and TRBJ2-7; TRBD2 agrees at 8 bases. The germline gives CDR1 MNHEY, CDR2 SVGAGI. The CDR3 sequence is 15 residues long. Trimming at V came to 2 bases and at J to 2 bases, leaving 5 bases not matched to a gene. The DNA of the CDR3 is TGTGCCAGCAGTTACGGTGGCGGGAGGACCTACGAGCAGTACTTC. Translating gives CASSYGGGRTYEQYF.

The V and J genes are TRBV7-9 and TRBJ1-1; D is possibly TRBD1 (5 bases). V lost 5 bases and J lost 6, with 13 bases in between. This CDR3 contains 13 residues. The germline gives CDR1 SEHNR, CDR2 FQNEAQ (reference sequence). In DNA form, the CDR3 reads TGTGCCAGCAGCCAGGGTGGGGCCGCTGAAGCTTTCTTT. Translating gives CASSQGGAAEAFF.

J is TRBJ2-4 and V is TRBV9; 8 nucleotides agree with TRBD2. There are 15 residues in the CDR3. V lost 0 bases and J lost 8; bases outside the gene matches: 7. Per the germline V gene, CDR1 is SGDLS and CDR2 is YYNGEE. The CDR3 region has the DNA TGTGCCAGCAGCGTAGCAGGTAGCGGGATTTACATTCAGTACTTC. The encoded protein is CASSVAGSGIYIQYF.

The chain joins TRBV18 to TRBJ1-2, with D perhaps matching TRBD1 (6 bases). V lost 2 bases to trimming and J lost 2 bases, with 9 bases between them. This CDR3 comprises 14 residues. Germline loops: CDR1 KGHSH, CDR2 LQKENI. This CDR3 is CASSPGGRNYGYTF. In nucleotides, the CDR3 is TGTGCCAGCTCACCAGGGGGCAGGAACTATGGCTACACCTTC. The complete variable domain, with remaining parts taken from reference TRBV18 and TRBJ1-2, reads NAGVMQNPRHLVRRRGQEARLRCSPMKGHSHVYWYRQLPEEGLKFMVYLQKENIIDESGMPKERFSAEFPKEGPSILRIQQVVRGDSAAYFCASSPGGRNYGYTFGSGTRLTVV.

For the CDR3, the DNA is TGTGCCAGCAGCGTAGGGGACAGGCTAAGATCCTACAATGAGCAGTTCTTC. It encodes CASSVGDRLRSYNEQFF. The chain carries TRBV9 and TRBJ2-1, with TRBD1 identical over 8 bases. Per the germline V gene, CDR1 is SGDLS and CDR2 is YYNGEE. V trimming: 0 bases; J trimming: 1 base; junction bases outside the gene matches: 6. The CDR3 is made up of 17 amino acids.

The chain has TRBV6-1 and TRBJ2-1, with 11 bases fitting TRBD2. The V gene end was trimmed by 3 bases and the J gene end by 0 bases; junction bases not matched to a gene: 4. The CDR3 is made up of 17 amino acids. Germline-derived CDR1 and CDR2 are MNHNS and SASEGT. The CDR3 nucleotides read TGTGCCAGCAGTGATCAGGGACTAGCGGTCTCCTACAATGAGCAGTTCTTC. Amino acids: CASSDQGLAVSYNEQFF.

This chain's CDR3 is CASSNDRGRGQPQHF. The CDR3, as DNA: TGTGCCAGCAGTAACGACAGGGGTCGGGGACAGCCCCAGCATTTT. V and J are TRBV6-6 and TRBJ1-5, with TRBD1 matching 8 bases. V lost 5 bases, J lost 7 bases, and 10 bases stayed unmatched. This CDR3 comprises 15 residues. In germline, CDR1 is MNHNY, CDR2 SVGAGI (reference sequence).

The J gene is TRBJ2-5, the V gene TRBV5-1, with TRBD1 matching over 9 bases. V trimming: 0 bases; J trimming: 4 bases; junction bases outside the gene matches: 7. The germline CDR1 and CDR2 sequences are SGHRS and YFSETQ. This CDR3 spans 16 amino acids. CDR3 residues: CASSLGDRAVAETQYF. In nucleotides, the CDR3 is TGCGCCAGCAGCTTGGGGGACAGGGCCGTTGCAGAGACCCAGTACTTC.

The chain combines TRBV27 with TRBJ2-7, with 11 bases that match TRBD2. The CDR3 has 15 amino acids. CDR1 is MNHEY, CDR2 SMNVEV, per germline (reference sequence). V lost 0 bases and J lost 6; bases outside the gene matches: 4. DNA for the CDR3: TGTGCCAGCAGTTTATCGACTAGCGGGAAGAGCGAGCAGTACTTC. This gives the protein CASSLSTSGKSEQYF.

The chain carries TRBV27 and TRBJ2-7; D is possibly TRBD2 (6 bases). V was pared by 5 bases and J by 1 base, with 18 bases between. The CDR3 contains 16 residues. Germline values: CDR1 MNHEY, CDR2 SMNVEV (reference sequence). In nucleotides, the CDR3 is TGTGCCAGCAGTGCGATTTGGGACTTTGGTTCCTACGAGCAGTACTTC. Translated: CASSAIWDFGSYEQYF.